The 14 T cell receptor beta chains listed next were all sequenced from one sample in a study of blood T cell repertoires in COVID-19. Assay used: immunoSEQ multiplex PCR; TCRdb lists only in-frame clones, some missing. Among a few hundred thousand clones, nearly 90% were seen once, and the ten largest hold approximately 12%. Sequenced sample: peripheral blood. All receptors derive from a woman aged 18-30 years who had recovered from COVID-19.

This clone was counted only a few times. CDR3 loop: CASSLVGGDSNQPQHF. For the CDR3, the DNA is TGTGCCAGCAGCTTGGTAGGGGGTGATAGCAATCAGCCCCAGCATTTT. The gene calls are TRBV5-5 and TRBJ1-5; D might be TRBD1 (6 bases). Deletions cut 0 bases from V and 0 bases from J, with 10 bases between. The germline V gene encodes CDR1 SGHKS and CDR2 YYEKEE (reference sequence). This CDR3 is 16 amino acids long.

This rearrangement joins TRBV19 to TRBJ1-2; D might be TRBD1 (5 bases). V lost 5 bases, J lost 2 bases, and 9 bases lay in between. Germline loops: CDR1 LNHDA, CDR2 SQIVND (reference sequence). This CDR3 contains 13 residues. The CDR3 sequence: CASSRTGNYGYTF. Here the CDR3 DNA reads TGTGCCAGTAGTCGCACAGGCAACTATGGCTACACCTTC.

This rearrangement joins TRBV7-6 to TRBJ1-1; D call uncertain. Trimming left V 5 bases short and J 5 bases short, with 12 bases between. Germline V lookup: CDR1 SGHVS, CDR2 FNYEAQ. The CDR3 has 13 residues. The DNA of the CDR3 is TGTGCCAGCAGCACCGGGGTGGAAACTGAAGCTTTCTTT. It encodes CASSTGVETEAFF.

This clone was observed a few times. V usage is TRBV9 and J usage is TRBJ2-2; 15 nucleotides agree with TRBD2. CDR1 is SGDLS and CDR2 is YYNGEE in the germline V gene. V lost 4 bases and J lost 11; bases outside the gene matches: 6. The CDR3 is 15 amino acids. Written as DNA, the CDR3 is TGTGCCAGCAGCCCCGGGACTAGCGGGAGGAATGAGCTGTTTTTT. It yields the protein CASSPGTSGRNELFF.

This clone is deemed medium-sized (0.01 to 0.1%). Here the CDR3 reads CASSFGTAYGYTF. CDR3 in DNA: TGTGCCAGCAGTTTTGGGACTGCCTATGGCTACACCTTC. The chain employs TRBV28 and TRBJ1-2; perhaps TRBD1 as D (5 bases). The CDR3 length is 13 residues. V was trimmed by 3 bases and J by 4 bases, leaving 9 bases between them. Germline CDR1 MDHEN, CDR2 SYDVKM.

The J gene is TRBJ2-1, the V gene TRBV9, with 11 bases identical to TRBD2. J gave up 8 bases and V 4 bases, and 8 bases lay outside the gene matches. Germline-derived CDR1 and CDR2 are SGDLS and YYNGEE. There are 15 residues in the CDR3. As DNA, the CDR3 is TGTGCCAGCAGCTCTAGCGGGAGGACCCTCCATGAGCAGTTCTTC. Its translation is CASSSSGRTLHEQFF.

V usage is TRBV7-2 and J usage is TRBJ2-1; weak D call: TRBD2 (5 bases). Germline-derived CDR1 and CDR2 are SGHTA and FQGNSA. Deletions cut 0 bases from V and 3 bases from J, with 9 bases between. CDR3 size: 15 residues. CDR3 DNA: TGTGCCAGCAGCTTAGCGCTAGCAAACTACAATGAGCAGTTCTTC. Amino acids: CASSLALANYNEQFF. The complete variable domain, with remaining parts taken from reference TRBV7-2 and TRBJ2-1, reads GAGVSQSPSNKVTEKGKDVELRCDPISGHTALYWYRQSLGQGLEFLIYFQGNSAPDKSGLPSDRFSAERTGGSVSTLTIQRTQQEDSAVYLCASSLALANYNEQFFGPGTRLTVL.

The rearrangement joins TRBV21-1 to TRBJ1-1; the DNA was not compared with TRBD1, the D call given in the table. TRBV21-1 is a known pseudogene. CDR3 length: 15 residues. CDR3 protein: CASSKPGQGDTEAFF. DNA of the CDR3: TGTGCCAGCAGCAAACCGGGACAGGGTGACACTGAAGCTTTCTTT.

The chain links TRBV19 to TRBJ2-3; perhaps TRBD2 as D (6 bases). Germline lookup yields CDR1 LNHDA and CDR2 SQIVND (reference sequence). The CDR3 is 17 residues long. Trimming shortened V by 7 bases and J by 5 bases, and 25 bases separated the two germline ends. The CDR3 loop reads CASTGPTIAAPGDTQYF. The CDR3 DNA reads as TGTGCCAGTACGGGGCCTACCATAGCGGCCCCTGGAGATACGCAGTATTTT.

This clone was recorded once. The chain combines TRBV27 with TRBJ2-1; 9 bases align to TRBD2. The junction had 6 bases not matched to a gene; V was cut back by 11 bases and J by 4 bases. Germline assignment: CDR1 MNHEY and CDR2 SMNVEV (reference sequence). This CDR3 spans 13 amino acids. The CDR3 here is CAAVAGDYNEQFF. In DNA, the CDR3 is TGTGCCGCCGTAGCGGGGGATTACAATGAGCAGTTCTTC.

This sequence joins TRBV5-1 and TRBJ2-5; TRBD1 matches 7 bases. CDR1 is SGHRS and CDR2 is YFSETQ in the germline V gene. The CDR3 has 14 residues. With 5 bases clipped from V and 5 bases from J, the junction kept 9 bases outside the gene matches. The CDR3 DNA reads TGCGCCAGCAGTTTTAGGGGGCCCCGGGAGACCCAGTACTTC. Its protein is CASSFRGPRETQYF. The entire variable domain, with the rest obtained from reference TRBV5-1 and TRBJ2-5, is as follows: KAGVTQTPRYLIKTRGQQVTLSCSPISGHRSVSWYQQTPGQGLQFLFEYFSETQRNKGNFPGRFSGRQFSNSRSEMNVSTLELGDSALYLCASSFRGPRETQYFGPGTRLLVL.

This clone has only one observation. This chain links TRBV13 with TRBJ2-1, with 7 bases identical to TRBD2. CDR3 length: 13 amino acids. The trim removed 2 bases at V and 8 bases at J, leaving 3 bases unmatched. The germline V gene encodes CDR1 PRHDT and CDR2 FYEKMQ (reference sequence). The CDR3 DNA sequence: TGTGCCAGCAGCTTACCTCGGGGGGATGAGCAGTTCTTC. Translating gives CASSLPRGDEQFF.

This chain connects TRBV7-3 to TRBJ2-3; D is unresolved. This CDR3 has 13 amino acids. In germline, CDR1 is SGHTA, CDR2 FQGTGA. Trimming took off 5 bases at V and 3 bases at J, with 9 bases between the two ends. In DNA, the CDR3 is TGTGCCAGCAGCCTCCCCCCGACAGATACGCAGTATTTT. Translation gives CASSLPPTDTQYF. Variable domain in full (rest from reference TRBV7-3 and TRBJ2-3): GAGVSQTPSNKVTEKGKYVELRCDPISGHTALYWYRQSLGQGPEFLIYFQGTGAADDSGLPNDRFFAVRPEGSVSTLKIQRTERGDSAVYLCASSLPPTDTQYFGPGTRLTVL.

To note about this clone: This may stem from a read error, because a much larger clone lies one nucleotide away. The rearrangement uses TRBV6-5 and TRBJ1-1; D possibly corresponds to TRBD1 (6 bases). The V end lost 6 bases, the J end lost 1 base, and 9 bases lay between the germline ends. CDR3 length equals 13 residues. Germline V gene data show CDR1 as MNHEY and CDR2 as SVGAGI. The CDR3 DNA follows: TGTGCCAGCAGCATGGGACAGAACACTGAAGCTTTCTTT. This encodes CASSMGQNTEAFF.